A single sample is the source of the 25 T cell receptor beta chains below, sequenced in a study of patients and donors after allogeneic stem cell transplantation. MiXCR, applied by TCRdb to the RT-PCR reads, yields one record per CDR3 protein. The sample records over 2,500 distinct CDR3 sequences, roughly 4.2% being singletons. The specimen sequenced was blood, either unsorted or a sorted T cell fraction (not recorded which). All receptors come from a human donor who was either an allogeneic HSCT recipient or a stem cell or donor lymphocyte infusion donor (not recorded which). It is not recorded whose cells these are; they may come from a transplant donor.

Within the sample, this clonotype is medium-sized. The chain carries TRBV5-6 and TRBJ2-7; D might be TRBD1 or TRBD2, each matching 5 bases. This CDR3 contains 14 residues. Trimming pared 5 bases from V and 3 bases from J, leaving 15 bases between. From germline, CDR1 is SGHDT and CDR2 YYEEEE. CDR3 protein: CASSWGRGNYEQYF. In DNA, the CDR3 is TGTGCCAGCAGTTGGGGGAGAGGTAACTACGAGCAGTACTTC.

This clonotype was observed many times. The chain carries TRBV7-9 and TRBJ2-3; tentative D call: TRBD1 (6 bases). Trimming removed 5 bases at V and 1 base at J, with 10 bases between. CDR1 and CDR2 (germline): SEHNR, FQNEAQ (reference sequence). This CDR3 has 14 amino acids. The CDR3 DNA is TGTGCCAGCAGCCCCTGGACAGGCACAGATACGCAGTATTTT. This codes for CASSPWTGTDTQYF.

At least ten counts were recorded for this clonotype. This chain joins TRBV4-1 and TRBJ2-2, with D uncertain. CDR1 is MGHRA and CDR2 is YSYEKL in the germline V gene. The CDR3 extends over 16 amino acids. Trimming left V 6 bases short and J 0 bases short, with 14 bases between. CDR3 region: CASRGFGGANTGELFF. CDR3 nucleotides: TGCGCCAGCAGAGGGTTTGGCGGTGCGAACACCGGGGAGCTGTTTTTT.

This clonotype was detected ten times or more. V is TRBV3-1 and J is TRBJ2-5; perhaps TRBD2 as D (6 bases). CDR3 length equals 14 residues. V was cut by 1 base and J by 4 bases, with 10 bases left in between. CDR1 and CDR2 from the germline V gene are LGHDT and YNNKEL (reference sequence). DNA for the CDR3: TGTGCCAGCAGCCAAGTACCGGGGGTAGAGACCCAGTACTTC. Encoded protein: CASSQVPGVETQYF.

V gene TRBV7-9 combines with J gene TRBJ2-7, with 7 bases that match TRBD1. Unmatched junction bases numbered 4, after V lost 6 bases and J lost 5 bases. The CDR3 has 12 amino acids. CDR1 SEHNR and CDR2 FQNEAQ come from the germline V gene (reference sequence). The CDR3: CASSRQGHEQYF. The CDR3 DNA reads TGTGCCAGCAGTCGACAGGGCCACGAGCAGTACTTC.

This clonotype has only a few counts. The chain employs TRBV4-1 and TRBJ2-1; 8 bases are shared with TRBD1. This CDR3 is 17 amino acids long. From germline, CDR1 is MGHRA and CDR2 YSYEKL. V was clipped by 2 bases and J by 5 bases; unmatched bases: 11. CDR3 amino acids: CASSQYPFGQGNNEQFF. The CDR3 nucleotides read TGCGCCAGCAGCCAATACCCCTTCGGACAGGGCAACAATGAGCAGTTCTTC.

Ten or more counts support this clonotype. The chain has TRBV5-1 and TRBJ1-2; D not certain. V lost 0 bases to trimming and J lost 2 bases, with 2 bases between them. From germline, CDR1 is SGHRS and CDR2 YFSETQ. CDR3 length: 12 amino acids. The CDR3 sequence is CASSLDNYGYTF. The CDR3 region has the DNA TGCGCCAGCAGCTTGGACAACTATGGCTACACCTTC.

The chain joins TRBV20-1 to TRBJ2-1, with 13 positions matching TRBD2. CDR1 and CDR2 (germline): DFQATT, SNEGSKA (reference sequence). CDR3 length equals 15 residues. V dropped 5 bases and J dropped 6; count of bases not matched to a gene: 7. The CDR3: CSARGLAGKGNEQFF. CDR3 in DNA: TGCAGTGCTCGGGGACTAGCGGGAAAAGGCAATGAGCAGTTCTTC.

This clonotype was picked up many times. The DNA for the CDR3 is TGTGCCAGCAGCTGGGGGTTAGCGGGAGGCATCTACGAGCAGTACTTC. Its translation: CASSWGLAGGIYEQYF. The J gene is TRBJ2-7, the V gene TRBV11-3; 10 positions agree with TRBD2. Germline V gene sequence: CDR1 SGHNT, CDR2 YENEEA. This CDR3 has 16 amino acids. V shed 4 bases, J shed 3 bases, and the junction held 9 bases outside the gene matches.

Ten or more counts support this clonotype. The chain joins TRBV27 to TRBJ2-5; possibly TRBD2 for D (5 bases). The germline V gene encodes CDR1 MNHEY and CDR2 SMNVEV (reference sequence). V was shortened by 7 bases and J by 4 bases, with 19 bases between the two germline ends. This CDR3 is built from 15 residues. DNA of the CDR3: TGTGCCAGCACCCCCAGCGGTAAACGACGAGAGACCCAGTACTTC. This translates into CASTPSGKRRETQYF.

By share of the sample, this clonotype is medium-sized (0.01 to 0.1%). This chain uses TRBV7-2 with TRBJ1-2; D not certain. There are 13 residues in the CDR3. Germline lookup yields CDR1 SGHTA and CDR2 FQGNSA. V was cut by 2 bases and J by 4 bases, with 8 bases left in between. CDR3 region: CASSLINSYGYTF. The DNA of the CDR3 is TGTGCCAGCAGCTTAATAAACAGCTATGGCTACACCTTC.

This clonotype was picked up many times. The chain is built from TRBV9 and TRBJ2-4; D remains ambiguous. The CDR3 length is 14 residues. V was trimmed by 0 bases and J by 6 bases, leaving 10 bases between them. Germline CDR1 SGDLS, CDR2 YYNGEE. The CDR3 spells CASSVEPDGNIQYF. The DNA of the CDR3 is TGTGCCAGCAGCGTAGAACCGGACGGAAACATTCAGTACTTC.

By sample fraction, this clonotype is medium-sized. The chain links TRBV7-2 to TRBJ1-2; 7 bases match TRBD1. In germline, CDR1 is SGHTA, CDR2 FQGNSA. This CDR3 has 13 amino acids. V lost 2 bases, J lost 7 bases, and 4 bases stayed unmatched. The CDR3 sequence is CASSLPGGLGYTF. CDR3 in DNA: TGTGCCAGCAGCTTACCAGGGGGGCTTGGCTACACCTTC.

By sample share, this clonotype is medium-sized (0.01 to 0.1%). The rearrangement links TRBV9 to TRBJ1-1; D possibly corresponds to TRBD1 (6 bases). The ends were cut back, 2 bases at V and 5 bases at J, with 13 bases in the middle. Germline values: CDR1 SGDLS, CDR2 YYNGEE. The CDR3 length is 14 residues. DNA for the CDR3: TGTGCCAGCAGCGTCTCAGGGGAGGGGACTGAAGCTTTCTTT. Its translation is CASSVSGEGTEAFF. The whole variable domain, filled in from reference TRBV9 and TRBJ1-1, reads DSGVTQTPKHLITATGQRVTLRCSPRSGDLSVYWYQQSLDQGLQFLIQYYNGEERAKGNILERFSAQQFPDLHSELNLSSLELGDSALYFCASSVSGEGTEAFFGQGTRLTVV.

This clonotype is labeled as medium-sized (0.01 to 0.1%). The chain's CDR3 is CASSLAWLSAEAFF. In DNA, the CDR3 is TGTGCCAGCAGCTTAGCGTGGTTAAGTGCTGAAGCTTTCTTT. This chain joins TRBV7-6 and TRBJ1-1; D is unclear. CDR1 is SGHVS, CDR2 FNYEAQ, per germline. CDR3 length: 14 amino acids. Trimming left V 0 bases short and J 6 bases short, with 11 bases between.

This clonotype occurred many times. This sequence joins TRBV19 and TRBJ1-2, with 9 bases aligning to TRBD1. This CDR3 contains 14 residues. Germline values: CDR1 LNHDA, CDR2 SQIVND (reference sequence). After removal of 3 bases from V and 4 bases from J, the junction contained 3 bases not matched to a gene. The CDR3 sequence: CASSITGQGYGYTF. CDR3 nucleotide sequence: TGTGCCAGTAGTATCACGGGACAGGGCTATGGCTACACCTTC.

By its share, this clonotype is medium-sized. Here the CDR3 DNA reads TGCGCCAGCTCCTATAGCAGGGCCCAAGAGACCCAGTACTTC. Residues: CASSYSRAQETQYF. The chain links TRBV5-1 to TRBJ2-5, with D possibly being TRBD1 (5 bases). Germline V lookup: CDR1 SGHRS, CDR2 YFSETQ. The ends were cut back, 7 bases at V and 1 base at J, with 14 bases in the middle. This CDR3 has 14 residues. Variable domain in full (rest from reference TRBV5-1 and TRBJ2-5): KAGVTQTPRYLIKTRGQQVTLSCSPISGHRSVSWYQQTPGQGLQFLFEYFSETQRNKGNFPGRFSGRQFSNSRSEMNVSTLELGDSALYLCASSYSRAQETQYFGPGTRLLVL.

This clonotype is medium-sized. The rearrangement links TRBV3-1 to TRBJ2-1; 8 positions match TRBD1. The V gene's germline CDR1 is LGHDT and CDR2 YNNKEL (reference sequence). The J segment lost 1 base and the V segment lost 2 bases, leaving 4 bases of the junction unmatched. CDR3 length equals 16 residues. CDR3 in amino acids: CASSQRQGLSYNEQFF. The CDR3 DNA is TGTGCCAGCAGCCAAAGACAGGGGTTATCCTACAATGAGCAGTTCTTC.

Within the sample, this clonotype is medium-sized. V gene TRBV5-1 combines with J gene TRBJ1-2; 9 bases are a match to TRBD1. Per germline, CDR1 SGHRS and CDR2 YFSETQ. The CDR3 runs 16 residues. Germline trimming cut 1 base from V and 0 bases from J; bases unmatched to any gene: 4. CDR3 in DNA: TGCGCCAGCAGCTTGCAGGACAGGGGAGCTAACTATGGCTACACCTTC. Translated, it gives CASSLQDRGANYGYTF.

This clonotype was seen a handful of times. V is TRBV4-1 and J is TRBJ2-7; D might be TRBD2 (6 bases). This CDR3 has 14 residues. CDR1 is MGHRA and CDR2 is YSYEKL in the germline V gene. The V gene lost 1 base and the J gene lost 5 bases, with 12 bases spanning the gap. The CDR3 DNA reads as TGCGCCAGCAGCCAAGGAACTAGACTAGACGAGCAGTACTTC. Translated, it gives CASSQGTRLDEQYF.

This clonotype was picked up many times. The J gene is TRBJ1-2, the V gene TRBV18, with TRBD1 matching 7 bases. The J segment lost 4 bases and the V segment lost 3 bases, leaving 5 bases of the junction unmatched. Germline CDR1 KGHSH, CDR2 LQKENI. The CDR3 spans 14 residues. Here the CDR3 reads CASSPGTDIYGYTF. CDR3 in DNA: TGTGCCAGCTCACCTGGGACAGACATCTATGGCTACACCTTC. Full variable domain (missing parts from reference TRBV18 and TRBJ1-2): NAGVMQNPRHLVRRRGQEARLRCSPMKGHSHVYWYRQLPEEGLKFMVYLQKENIIDESGMPKERFSAEFPKEGPSILRIQQVVRGDSAAYFCASSPGTDIYGYTFGSGTRLTVV.

This clonotype was seen ten or more times. The V call is TRBV5-5, the J call TRBJ2-2; no definite D call. CDR3 length: 15 residues. Germline CDR1 is SGHKS and CDR2 is YYEKEE (reference sequence). Trimming removed 0 bases from V and 3 bases from J, with 9 bases in between. Written as DNA, the CDR3 is TGTGCCAGCAGCTTGGTTAACGTAGACACCGGGGAGCTGTTTTTT. Translated, it gives CASSLVNVDTGELFF.

At least ten counts were recorded for this clonotype. This sequence joins TRBV2 and TRBJ2-1, with 10 bases aligning to TRBD2. V gave up 6 bases and J gave up 2 bases; unmatched junction bases: 4. CDR3 length equals 15 residues. The germline CDR1 and CDR2 sequences are SNHLY and FYNNEI. CDR3 in DNA: TGTGCCAGCAGCCAACTAGCGGGAACCTACAATGAGCAGTTCTTC. Translated: CASSQLAGTYNEQFF.

This clonotype is large by share. This chain connects TRBV27 to TRBJ1-6; perhaps TRBD1 as D (6 bases). The germline CDR1 and CDR2 sequences are MNHEY and SMNVEV (reference sequence). V dropped 6 bases and J dropped 0 bases, with 24 bases sitting between them. The CDR3 runs to 20 residues. The CDR3 DNA follows: TGTGCCAGCAGATCAACGTCGGGGGCATTCCAAAGCTCCTATAATTCACCCCTCCACTTT. This gives the protein CASRSTSGAFQSSYNSPLHF.

In its sample, this clonotype is medium-sized. This chain links TRBV11-3 with TRBJ1-1; the D is unclear. The CDR3 is 13 residues long. Germline assignment: CDR1 SGHNT and CDR2 YENEEA. The V end lost 5 bases, the J end lost 4 bases, and 11 bases lay between the germline ends. CDR3 amino acids: CASSTGVGTEAFF. CDR3 in DNA: TGTGCCAGCAGCACCGGGGTGGGCACTGAAGCTTTCTTT.